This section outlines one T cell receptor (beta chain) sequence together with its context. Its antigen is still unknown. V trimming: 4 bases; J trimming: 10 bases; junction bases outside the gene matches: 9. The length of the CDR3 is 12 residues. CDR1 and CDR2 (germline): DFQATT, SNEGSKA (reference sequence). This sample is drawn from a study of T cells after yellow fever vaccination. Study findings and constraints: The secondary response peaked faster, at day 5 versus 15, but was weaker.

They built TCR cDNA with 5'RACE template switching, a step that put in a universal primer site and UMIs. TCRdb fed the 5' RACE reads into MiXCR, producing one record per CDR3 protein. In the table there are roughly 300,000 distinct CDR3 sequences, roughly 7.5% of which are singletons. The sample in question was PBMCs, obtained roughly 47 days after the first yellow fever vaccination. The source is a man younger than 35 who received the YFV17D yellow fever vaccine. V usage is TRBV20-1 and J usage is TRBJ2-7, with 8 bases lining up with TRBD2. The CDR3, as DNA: TGCAGTGCTACCTTATTGCGGGAGGTACAGTACTTC. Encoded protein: CSATLLREVQYF.